This T cell receptor (beta chain) derives from a study of metastatic and nonmetastatic thyroid tumors. Overall study: Both malignant and benign thyroid patients supplied peripheral blood and tumor or nodule tissue samples, across which the repertoires of these patients were then compared. Study-level results: It was reportedly found that TCR beta diversity was significantly higher in malignant thyroid tumors than in benign nodules, a difference seen in both blood and tumor samples.

Each patient came to thyroid surgery without any prior treatment (of any kind). CDR1 MNHEY and CDR2 SMNVEV come from the germline V gene (reference sequence). The CDR3 sequence is 14 residues long. V gave up 6 bases and J gave up 8 bases, with 14 bases separating them. TCRdb re-processed the PCR reads through MiXCR. The table has about 40,000 clones, about 15% seen once. In its sample, this clone ranks as medium-sized. What it binds is unknown. The chain carries TRBV27 and TRBJ1-6; D remains unclear. The sequenced sample was blood. This receptor was obtained from a female donor with papillary thyroid cancer or a benign thyroid nodule (not recorded which). Some clones in this sample may be carry-over from other donors' samples. CDR3 DNA: TGTGCCAGCAGGAGGACTGTCGCCGATTCACCCCTCCACTTT. This encodes CASRRTVADSPLHF.